A selection of T cell receptor beta chains follows, all from one sample in a study of cytomegalovirus exposure and HLA in healthy donors. The repertoire was sequenced with immunoSEQ multiplex PCR; TCRdb's copy has only in-frame clones and lacks some. The sample consists of roughly 79,000 clones, about 74% of them appearing once. Sequencing input: PBMCs. The receptors come from a woman aged 45 to 65 in good health and CMV-seropositive. Both conserved end residues are part of each CDR3.

V gene	J gene	CDR3 protein
TRBV4-2	TRBJ2-5	CASSQDRGPSETQYF
TRBV12-5	TRBJ2-1	CASGLVGTSGDHNEQFF
TRBV6-1	TRBJ2-1	CASSELGQGARNEQFF
TRBV2	TRBJ1-2	CASSDQGAGGYTF
TRBV5-6	TRBJ2-1	CASSLELAADNEQFF
TRBV6-1	TRBJ2-1	CASSGLAGASNEQFF
TRBV15	TRBJ1-5	CATSRDRVNQPQHF
TRBV21-1	TRBJ1-4	CASSKFRDEKLFF
TRBV15	TRBJ2-1	CATSRAGGTSRVDEQFF
TRBV5-6	TRBJ2-5	CASSLGNAVTYQETQYF
TRBV29-1	TRBJ1-4	CSVQDRVSGVNEKLFF
TRBV29-1	TRBJ2-1	CSVGSGGRGQNEQFF
TRBV19	TRBJ1-1	CASKTGRNTEAFF
TRBV10-2	TRBJ1-1	CASSEPEQGYAFF
TRBV5-6	TRBJ2-1	CASSLGTGKNEQFF
TRBV28	TRBJ1-5	CASSLQGNQPQHF
TRBV5-1	TRBJ2-1	CASSEGLAGGMSYNEQFF
TRBV5-1	TRBJ2-5	CASSLVGGGETQYF
TRBV28	TRBJ1-2	CASTTGNLGYTF
TRBV20-1	TRBJ2-4	CSAKRENIQYF
TRBV5-1	TRBJ2-3	CASGPGGILTDTQYF
TRBV10-2	TRBJ2-7	CASGTGFYEQYF
TRBV5-1	TRBJ1-4	CASGLGSLEKLFF
TRBV20-1	TRBJ2-7	CSARVREQYF
TRBV29-1	TRBJ1-1	CSVVGQGLNTEAFF
TRBV10-3	TRBJ2-5	CAISTSGGTQYF
TRBV30	TRBJ1-1	CAWSSAGWTEAFF
TRBV2	.	CASQREFNEQFF
TRBV19	TRBJ2-3	CATAGREVTDTQYF
TRBV6-1	TRBJ1-1	CASPGQTMNTEAFF
TRBV7-9	TRBJ1-1	CASSPSDVGLAFF
TRBV11-3	TRBJ2-1	CASSLEVGLAFHNEQFF
TRBV2	TRBJ1-5	CASSVGQTQPQHF
TRBV18	TRBJ2-2	CASSPRQNTGELFF
TRBV6-1	TRBJ1-5	CASRGGNFNQPQHF
TRBV19	TRBJ1-1	CASNPGRGLGEAFF
TRBV25-1	TRBJ1-1	CASRFGGVTEAFF
TRBV29-1	TRBJ1-4	CSVEAGGQDEKLFF
TRBV5-4	TRBJ2-3	CASSLARGSDTQYF
TRBV6-4	TRBJ2-2	CASSDSSTGELFF
TRBV25-1	TRBJ2-5	CASSEFAGTQYF
TRBV10-3	TRBJ1-5	CAISESIGVQPQHF
TRBV6-1	TRBJ1-6	CASSEVVGANSPLHF
TRBV2	TRBJ1-2	CASSAQGTNYGYTF
TRBV28	TRBJ2-7	CASREWGQGYEQYF
TRBV5-4	TRBJ1-1	CASSLVPSKREAFF
TRBV28	TRBJ2-2	CASSFLVTGELFF
TRBV6-5	TRBJ1-1	CASSYSGSPEAFF
TRBV9	TRBJ2-1	CASSVIAGGPSDPNEQFF
TRBV2	TRBJ1-3	CASSGRLFSGNTIYF
TRBV28	TRBJ2-2	CASSPAREAGELFF
TRBV7-9	TRBJ1-2	CASSPDGYTF